This TCR beta chain is from a study of blood T cells in healthy people across ages (dated by TCRdb to between 2014 and 2016). Regarding the research as a whole: In model experiments, template switching captured roughly one uniquely barcoded TCR beta cDNA molecule for every two T cells. Age-related changes in TCR beta repertoire diversity were measured in the study by deep sequencing normalized with unique cDNA molecular identifiers. The donors were divided into four age groups: young (average around 16 years), middle-aged (approximately 41), aged (approximately 62) and long-lived (about 80). To avoid experimental bias, donors of different ages were distributed randomly across sequencing lanes. Using the same blood draw, the study looked at two additional independent replicas of 1 million unique cDNA reads for two donors, one aged 18 to 29 and the other aged 80 or older. What the research found in general, with its limitations: Observed TCR beta diversity per million T cells fell roughly linearly with age, and a significant reduction was already apparent by age approximately 41. The long-lived group showed more naive CD4+ T cells, fewer expanded clones and increased TCR diversity than the aged group, suggesting age selection. Because donor CMV infection status was unknown, age-related changes in expanded clonotypes were potentially confounded. Conclusive comparison of naive and antigen-experienced compartments was prevented by the profiling of bulk unsorted PBMCs. Total diversity estimates from one million sequenced T cells were considered lower bounds and underestimates. A strong correlation was found between observed TCR beta diversity and the percentage of naive T cells measured by flow cytometry.

Notes on this clonotype: Its binding antigen is unknown. Within one base of it there is no much larger clone, and no base qualities were kept.

The donors were about 40 Caucasian individuals from Russia, aged roughly 6 to 95 years, who were systemically healthy. Around 9.7 milliliters of peripheral blood were collected from each donor into EDTA-treated Vacutainer tubes. PBMCs were isolated by Ficoll-Paque density-gradient centrifugation, with at least 6 million obtained per sample. Total RNA, at least 6 micrograms per sample, was extracted from PBMCs with Trizol reagent. Naive CD45RAhigh/CD27high T cell percentages were measured by flow cytometry on a PBMC aliquot from every donor. Receptor libraries were prepared by 5' RACE. For sequencing, an Illumina HiSeq 2500 was employed. A second roughly 6 to 11 cycle PCR used a sample-barcoded 5' primer and a J-beta primer mix. A template-switch 5' adaptor carrying 12 random nucleotides introduced a unique molecular identifier onto each TCR beta cDNA molecule. Each sample yielded at least 2.5 million CDR3-containing paired-end reads. First-strand cDNA synthesis was performed from all RNA using the Mint cDNA synthesis kit, with priming by a TRBC-specific oligonucleotide. After uracil-DNA glycosylase treatment, a first 18-cycle PCR used universal primers M1SS and BC2_uni_R on all cDNA. The authors' pipeline ran thus. For normalization, 1 million high-quality reads, each with a distinct molecular identifier, were randomly selected from each sample. Reads sharing molecular identifiers were discarded rather than binned into consensus sequences. MiTCR, run with a Q25 quality threshold and the strictest error-elimination algorithm, handled CDR3 identification, clonotype clustering and error correction. Lower-bound total TCR beta diversity was estimated with a nonparametric unseen species model using Euler transformation. Clones were called with MiXCR by TCRdb after fastp trimmed the public reads at Q25, and only in-frame beta chains were retained. A single entry per CDR3 protein holds the most common genes and DNA from its merged rows. Clone size and V and J calls follow TCRdb, not the original study. The sample contains just over 800,000 distinct CDR3 sequences, 62% of them found a single time. The ten largest make up approximately 30% of the sample.

The CDR3 has 15 amino acids, counting the end cysteine and phenylalanine. The read is trimmed to its CDR3 DNA, 45 bases read in frame from base 1. Via the germline V gene, CDR1 is SGHVS and CDR2 FQNEAQ. At the junction V is shortened by 5 bases and J by 5 bases; bases outside the gene matches: 8. Recombination linked TRBV7-8 to TRBJ2-2; TRBD1 matches 7 bases in the middle. Sequencing used blood. The sequence was collected from a man under 40 in good health. The CDR3 protein sequence reads: CASSPREGATGELFF. The sequence in DNA is TGTGCCAGCAGCCCCCGTGAGGGGGCGACCGGGGAGCTGTTTTTT.